Given below is one T cell receptor beta chain in context. This sample is drawn from a study of blood T cell repertoires in COVID-19. Turning to the study itself: Some COVID-19 samples were acute and others convalescent; all came from the United States, Italy and Spain. Sources were T cells, B-cell-depleted T cells, or PBMCs; the material itself was cDNA or gDNA.

How the authors handled the data: How many nucleated cells were present was estimated from reference gene primer amplification. The method was immunoSEQ multiplex PCR; TCRdb's version includes in-frame clones alone and lacks a portion of them. V, J and clone size were drawn from that table, and D and trimming were deduced from the DNA. Here the sample spans roughly 250,000 clones, approximately 90% being singletons. The receptor was derived from a man aged 25 to 40 with acute or convalescent COVID-19. Sequencing was carried out using peripheral blood.

CDR3 DNA: TGTGCCAGCATGGCGGGGTTTGGGCAGCCCCAGCATTTT. It encodes CASMAGFGQPQHF. V is TRBV2 and J is TRBJ1-5; no reliable D call. Germline CDR1 is SNHLY and CDR2 is FYNNEI. The CDR3 covers 13 residues. With 7 bases removed from V and 7 bases from J, the gap between germline ends came to 14 bases.